One and the same sample provided the 2 T cell receptor beta chains below, sequenced in a study of monozygotic twins with cystic fibrosis. The table came from immunoSEQ multiplex PCR; TCRdb's copy has only in-frame clones and leaves some out. The sample shows fewer than 30,000 clones, just under 85% of them seen only once. Sequencing used blood. Source of these receptors: a girl aged 2 to 10 with cystic fibrosis.

The CDR3: CASSRTSIPGELFF. The CDR3 DNA is TGTGCCAGCAGTAGAACTAGCATACCCGGGGAGCTGTTTTTT. The chain carries TRBV27 and TRBJ2-2, with D possibly being TRBD2 (6 bases). The germline V gene has CDR1 MNHEY and CDR2 SMNVEV (reference sequence). V was cut by 5 bases and J by 6 bases, with 13 bases left in between. The CDR3 runs to 14 residues.

This chain links TRBV30 with TRBJ1-5; a weak D match, TRBD1 (5 bases). Trimming cost V 5 bases and J 4 bases, with 12 bases left between them. The CDR3 has 13 amino acids. The V gene's germline CDR1 is GTSNPN and CDR2 SVGIG (reference sequence). The CDR3 DNA sequence: TGTGCCTGGTCTCGGGACCGAAATCAGCCCCAGCATTTT. It encodes CAWSRDRNQPQHF.